The clone carrying this T cell receptor beta chain was recorded many times. What it binds is not known. The entry originates in a study of CD8 T cells in ankylosing spondylitis. Findings and caveats of the study: It was reported that disease-linked clones were significantly enriched in matched ankylosing spondylitis synovial fluid. As for the disease-linked clones, they showed a CD8+ phenotype and occurred at relatively low frequencies in peripheral blood.

Preparation of TCR beta libraries was done by quantitative 5'-RACE with molecular barcodes. MiXCR was run by TCRdb on the 5' RACE reads, yielding one entry per CDR3 protein. In the table there are some 140,000 distinct CDR3 sequences, roughly 8.3% of which are singletons. Germline V CDR1 and CDR2: LNHDA, SQIVND (reference sequence). This CDR3 comprises 17 residues. V was pared by 1 base and J by 2 bases, with 3 bases of the junction left unmatched. This clonotype originated in a male donor with ankylosing spondylitis. Sequenced input: synovial fluid, either unsorted or a sorted T cell fraction (not recorded which). V and J are TRBV19 and TRBJ2-2; 11 bases line up with TRBD2. The CDR3 DNA follows: TGTGCCAGTAGTATAGGCCGACTAGCGGGAAACACCGGGGAGCTGTTTTTT. Protein product: CASSIGRLAGNTGELFF.